This TCR beta chain was retrieved from a study of cytomegalovirus exposure and HLA in healthy donors. The PCR had 60 Vbeta and 13 Jbeta primers. Sequencing was performed with immunoSEQ multiplex PCR; in TCRdb, only in-frame clones are kept and a portion is missing. The sample shows about 87,000 clones, approximately 74% of them seen only once. The germline V gene has CDR1 SGHNT and CDR2 YYREEE (reference sequence). Trimming shortened V by 4 bases and J by 0 bases, and 11 bases separated the two germline ends. This CDR3 has 15 residues. The chain uses TRBV5-4 and TRBJ2-1; weak D call: TRBD2 (6 bases). Sequencing input: PBMCs. The clonotype was recovered from a man between 25 and 39 years old in good health and CMV-seropositive. The CDR3 DNA sequence: TGTGCCAGCAGCCCCGACGGGAGCTCCTACAATGAGCAGTTCTTC. It codes for CASSPDGSSYNEQFF.